This T cell receptor (beta chain) was identified during a study of CD8 T cells in ankylosing spondylitis. Regarding the study as a whole: Before this, some motif variants had been reported in reactive arthritis synovial fluid and blood.

V was clipped by 2 bases and J by 4 bases; unmatched bases: 9. The CDR3 covers 16 residues. CDR1 and CDR2 (germline): MNHEY, SVGAGI. At least ten counts were recorded for this clonotype. What it recognizes is unknown. TCRdb ran MiXCR on the 5' RACE reads and lists one entry per CDR3 protein. The table has more than 10,000 distinct CDR3 sequences, approximately 3% seen once. The clonotype originates from a male donor with ankylosing spondylitis or in good health (not recorded which). The sample consisted of blood, either unsorted or a sorted T cell fraction (not recorded which). This chain links TRBV6-5 with TRBJ1-1; 8 positions match TRBD1. The CDR3 sequence: CASSYPGQGSRTEAFF. CDR3 DNA sequence: TGTGCCAGCAGTTACCCCGGACAGGGAAGTCGCACTGAAGCTTTCTTT.